These 15 T cell receptor beta chains share one sample of origin, sequenced in a study of T cell clonotyping in hematopoietic cell transplantation. Clones were sequenced by immunoSEQ multiplex PCR, and TCRdb holds only the in-frame ones, with some missing. Of about 16,000 clones in the sample, about 57% are singletons; the top ten hold about an eighth. Sequencing used PBMCs, obtained 30 days after allogeneic stem cell transplant. All receptors come from a male patient aged 50 or older who had an allogeneic stem cell transplant from an unrelated donor, so T cells may come from the graft donor. Some clones in this sample may be carry-over from other donors' samples.

This clone showed up just a few times. V is TRBV30 and J is TRBJ2-7; possibly TRBD1 for D (6 bases). This CDR3 has 11 amino acids. From germline, CDR1 is GTSNPN and CDR2 SVGIG (reference sequence). Trimming took off 7 bases at V and 1 base at J, with 8 bases between the two ends. The CDR3 DNA is TGTGCCTCAGGGGTTTCCTACGAGCAGTACTTC. Protein: CASGVSYEQYF.

This rearrangement joins TRBV19 to TRBJ1-6, with TRBD1 matching 7 bases. CDR3 length: 14 residues. Germline values: CDR1 LNHDA, CDR2 SQIVND (reference sequence). V was clipped by 3 bases and J by 8 bases; unmatched bases: 4. The CDR3 DNA sequence: TGTGCCAGTAGTATGGGGGACAGAGATTCACCCCTCCACTTT. Translated, it gives CASSMGDRDSPLHF. The whole variable domain, filled in from reference TRBV19 and TRBJ1-6, reads DGGITQSPKYLFRKEGQNVTLSCEQNLNHDAMYWYRQDPGQGLRLIYYSQIVNDFQKGDIAEGYSVSREKKESFPLTVTSAQKNPTAFYLCASSMGDRDSPLHFGNGTRLTVT.

This clone came up once. The chain employs TRBV30 and TRBJ1-5; possibly TRBD1 for D (6 bases). Per the germline V gene, CDR1 is GTSNPN and CDR2 is SVGIG (reference sequence). V was pared by 0 bases and J by 1 base, with 10 bases between. The CDR3 has 15 amino acids. CDR3 amino acids: CAWSVQGGSNQPQHF. In nucleotides, the CDR3 is TGTGCCTGGAGTGTACAGGGAGGGAGCAATCAGCCCCAGCATTTT.

This chain uses TRBV5-1 with TRBJ2-1; either TRBD1 or TRBD2 may supply D (5 bases each). V shed 7 bases and J shed 5 bases, with 7 bases lying between them. Germline CDR1 SGHRS, CDR2 YFSETQ. CDR3 length: 11 residues. CDR3 protein: CASGGDNEQFF. Here the CDR3 DNA reads TGCGCCAGCGGGGGTGACAATGAGCAGTTCTTC.

V usage is TRBV5-6 and J usage is TRBJ2-3, with TRBD2 as a possible D gene (6 bases). The V and J ends lost 4 bases and 9 bases respectively, with 15 bases between them. CDR1 and CDR2 (germline): SGHDT, YYEEEE. CDR3 length: 13 amino acids. CDR3 coding DNA: TGTGCCAGCAGCGTGGGGACTCCCGAGACGCAGTATTTT. Its translation: CASSVGTPETQYF.

This clone appeared a single time. V gene TRBV6-5 combines with J gene TRBJ1-1; 8 bases agree with TRBD1. CDR1 is MNHEY, CDR2 SVGAGI, per germline. V lost 5 bases, J lost 10 bases, and 6 bases stayed unmatched. The CDR3 length is 12 residues. Written as DNA, the CDR3 is TGTGCCAGCAGTCCCACAGGGGGATTAGCTTTCTTT. Translating gives CASSPTGGLAFF.

V is TRBV4-2 and J is TRBJ2-5; 7 bases are a match to TRBD2. The CDR3 has 15 residues. Germline lookup yields CDR1 LGHNA and CDR2 YNFKEQ. Losses at the gene ends were 1 base for V and 1 base for J; bases not matched to a gene: 3. The CDR3 loop reads CASSQASGPQETQYF. CDR3 sequence (DNA): TGTGCCAGCAGCCAAGCTAGCGGACCCCAAGAGACCCAGTACTTC.

The rearrangement uses TRBV7-9 and TRBJ2-3; 8 bases are shared with TRBD2. The ends lost 6 bases at V and 3 bases at J; junction bases unmatched: 5. The CDR3 has 14 amino acids. Germline lookup yields CDR1 SEHNR and CDR2 FQNEAQ (reference sequence). The CDR3: CASSRSGSTDTQYF. The CDR3 DNA reads TGTGCCAGCAGTAGGAGCGGGAGTACAGATACGCAGTATTTT.

This clone was counted between two and nine times. This chain uses TRBV7-9 with TRBJ1-5, with no clear D. The CDR3 covers 14 residues. V dropped 5 bases and J dropped 0 bases, with 8 bases sitting between them. Germline V gene data show CDR1 as SEHNR and CDR2 as FQNEAQ (reference sequence). DNA for the CDR3: TGTGCCAGCAGCCCCATATATAGCAATCAGCCCCAGCATTTT. It encodes CASSPIYSNQPQHF.

The chain has TRBV21-1 and TRBJ2-5; the D call of TRBD2 is as the table states it, not checked on the DNA. TRBV21-1 is an annotated pseudogene. The CDR3 is 17 residues long. CDR3 region: CASSPRGGGGDRETQYF. In DNA form, the CDR3 reads TGTGCCAGCAGCCCCCGAGGTGGAGGGGGGGATAGAGAGACCCAGTACTTC.

The chain combines TRBV5-1 with TRBJ1-2; unclear D gene. This CDR3 region has 13 residues. Trimming stripped 1 base from V and 3 bases from J, with 7 bases between. In germline, CDR1 is SGHRS, CDR2 YFSETQ. In nucleotides, the CDR3 is TGCGCCAGCAGCTTGCGGGCAGACTATGGCTACACCTTC. Translated, it gives CASSLRADYGYTF.

V usage is TRBV7-3 and J usage is TRBJ2-6; a weak D match, TRBD1 (7 bases). Trimming shortened V by 4 bases and J by 0 bases, and 13 bases separated the two germline ends. This CDR3 is 17 amino acids long. Germline V gene lookup returns CDR1 SGHTA and CDR2 FQGTGA. The CDR3 DNA reads as TGTGCCAGCAGCTCGGCGGGACAGAGCTCTGGGGCCAACGTCCTGACTTTC. Encoded protein: CASSSAGQSSGANVLTF.

A few counts support this clone. This sequence joins TRBV30 and TRBJ1-2; D is possibly TRBD1 (6 bases). Germline V gives CDR1 GTSNPN, CDR2 SVGIG (reference sequence). The ends were cut back, 2 bases at V and 7 bases at J, with 20 bases in the middle. The CDR3 sequence is 15 residues long. DNA for the CDR3: TGTGCCTGGAGTCTCCCCCCACAGGGAGGGTTTGGCTACACCTTC. Translated: CAWSLPPQGGFGYTF.

The V gene is TRBV6-6, the J gene TRBJ1-5, with 9 bases lining up with TRBD1. Trimming removed 6 bases from V and 7 bases from J; junction bases left unmatched: 7. The CDR3 has 14 residues. Germline V gene lookup returns CDR1 MNHNY and CDR2 SVGAGI (reference sequence). The CDR3, as DNA: TGTGCCAGCAGCCAACAGGGGGCTGACCAGCCCCAGCATTTT. This gives the protein CASSQQGADQPQHF.

This clone was recorded a few times. The rearrangement joins TRBV9 to TRBJ2-7, with D possibly TRBD2 on 5 matching bases. The CDR3 sequence is 14 residues long. Trimming pared 0 bases from V and 3 bases from J, leaving 10 bases between. The germline V gene has CDR1 SGDLS and CDR2 YYNGEE. CDR3 region: CASSVGGADYEQYF. As DNA, the CDR3 is TGTGCCAGCAGCGTAGGGGGAGCTGACTACGAGCAGTACTTC.